Listed here are 25 T cell receptor beta chains from one sample, sequenced in a study of tumor and adjacent non-tumor tissue in lung cancer. The template was RNA from unsorted bulk tissue. Distant lung tissue was collected more than 3 cm away from the tumor edge. TCRbeta libraries were built with three rounds of nested PCR, modified from ARM-PCR. TCRdb re-analysed the multiplex PCR reads in MiXCR, keeping a single row per CDR3 protein. The sample consists of 98,000 or so distinct CDR3 sequences, 80% of them appearing once. What was sequenced was distant non-tumor lung tissue. The receptors originated from a man aged 60-69 years with small cell lung cancer.

This clonotype was seen once. The junction differs from germline at one of its ends, possibly a read error. The chain uses TRBV12-3 or TRBV12-4 and TRBJ2-3; D remains ambiguous. The CDR3 is 14 residues long. The CDR3 bases are TGTGCCAGCAGTTTGCTAGGGCCCATAGATACGCAGTGTTTT. As protein: CASSLLGPIDTQCF.

Notes on this clonotype: A much larger clone sits a single nucleotide away, making a read error possible. The chain is built from TRBV7-9 and TRBJ2-5; 7 bases fit TRBD1. V trimming: 1 base; J trimming: 4 bases; junction bases outside the gene matches: 3. CDR3 length equals 14 residues. CDR1 SEHNR and CDR2 FQNEAQ come from the germline V gene (reference sequence). The CDR3 coding sequence is TGTGCCAGCAGCTTAGAAGGGGGCGGAGAGACCCAGTACTTC. It is translated as CASSLEGGGETQYF. Variable domain in full (rest from reference TRBV7-9 and TRBJ2-5): DTGVSQNPRHKITKRGQNVTFRCDPISEHNRLYWYRQTLGQGPEFLTYFQNEAQLEKSRLLSDRFSAERPKGSFSTLEIQRTEQGDSAMYLCASSLEGGGETQYFGPGTRLLVL.

CDR3: CASSGLTGDYGYTF. The CDR3 DNA follows: TGTGCCAGCAGCGGCCTGACAGGGGACTATGGCTACACCTTC. The chain uses TRBV6-2 or TRBV6-3 and TRBJ1-2; 8 nucleotides line up with TRBD1. With 6 bases clipped from V and 3 bases from J, the junction kept 6 bases outside the gene matches. This CDR3 has 14 amino acids. Germline V CDR1 and CDR2: MNHEY, SVGEGT.

The rearrangement joins TRBV11-2 to TRBJ2-1; the match to TRBD1 covers 7 bases. Germline CDR1 reads SGHAT; CDR2 reads FQNNGV. This CDR3 has 17 amino acids. The V and J ends lost 3 bases and 11 bases, in that order; junction bases with no gene match: 19. CDR3 in DNA: TGTGCCAGCAGCTTCGAGGGAATGGGACAGTGGAGGAATAAGCAGTTCTTC. It specifies CASSFEGMGQWRNKQFF.

This clonotype came up once. Given the absence of the conserved phenylalanine or tryptophan at the CDR3 end, a read error is likely. This chain uses TRBV6-5 with TRBJ1-5, with 7 bases fitting TRBD1. CDR3 length: 16 amino acids. Trimming took 1 base from V and 11 from J; bases not matched to a gene: 14. Germline V gene lookup returns CDR1 MNHEY and CDR2 SVGAGI. This CDR3 is CASSYYRPRGLRTQHC. The CDR3 nucleotides are TGTGCCAGCAGTTACTACCGACCCAGGGGGTTGAGGACCCAGCATTGT.

The V call is TRBV29-1, the J call TRBJ1-5; possible D gene TRBD1, 6 bases. V lost 8 bases and J lost 5, with 16 bases in between. The CDR3 totals 13 residues. Germline V gene data show CDR1 as SQVTM and CDR2 as ANQGSEA. CDR3 coding DNA: TGCAGCCTTGGGGGCGGTGGAGATCAGCCCCAGCATTTT. Amino acids: CSLGGGGDQPQHF.

Details on this clonotype: A read error may account for a junction end that differs from germline. The V gene is TRBV4-1, the J gene TRBJ1-5; possible D gene TRBD1, 5 bases. The CDR3 spans 13 residues. Germline CDR1 and CDR2: MGHRA and YSYEKL. The CDR3 loop reads CASSQGMSQPQLF. CDR3 sequence (DNA): TGCGCCAGTAGCCAGGGAATGTCTCAGCCCCAGCTTTTT.

At least ten counts were recorded for this clonotype. This chain uses TRBV10-3 with TRBJ1-1; TRBD1 is a possible D gene (6 bases). Trimming left V 11 bases short and J 0 bases short, with 13 bases between. The CDR3 runs to 13 residues. Germline assignment: CDR1 ENHRY and CDR2 SYGVKD. The DNA of the CDR3 is TGTGCCTTACGGACAGACCTGAACACTGAAGCTTTCTTT. Its translation is CALRTDLNTEAFF.

The rearrangement joins TRBV7-9 to TRBJ2-3; possibly TRBD2 for D (6 bases). The CDR3 has 17 amino acids. V lost 3 bases and J lost 4, with 20 bases in between. Germline V CDR1 and CDR2: SEHNR, FQNEAQ (reference sequence). The CDR3: CASSFEIGSCLADTQYF. CDR3 in DNA: TGTGCCAGCAGCTTTGAAATCGGGAGCTGCTTAGCAGATACGCAGTATTTT.

Comments on this clonotype: The junction departs from the called germline gene at one end, perhaps through a read error. The chain employs TRBV11-2 and TRBJ2-3; D remains ambiguous. Per germline, CDR1 SGHAT and CDR2 FQNNGV. The CDR3 spans 14 residues. Written as DNA, the CDR3 is TGTTCCAGCAGCCCTTTTGTCCGCACAAATACGCAGTATTTT. It is translated as CSSSPFVRTNTQYF. Drawing the rest from reference TRBV11-2 and TRBJ2-3, the complete variable domain is EAGVAQSPRYKIIEKRQSVAFWCNPISGHATLYWYQQILGQGPKLLIQFQNNGVVDDSQLPKDRFSAERLKGVDSTLKIQPAKLEDSAVYLCSSSPFVRTNTQYFGPGTRLTVL.

J is TRBJ2-1 and V is TRBV11-2; maybe TRBD1 (6 bases). This CDR3 has 14 residues. CDR1 is SGHAT, CDR2 FQNNGV, per germline. DNA of the CDR3: TGTTTCAGCCAGAAGCGACAGGTTGACAATGAGCAGTTCTTC. Translated, it gives CFSQKRQVDNEQFF.

The V and J genes are TRBV5-8 and TRBJ2-7, with D possibly matching TRBD1 (5 bases). CDR1 and CDR2 (germline): SGHTS, YDEGEE. Trimming left V 10 bases short and J 6 bases short, with 20 bases between. This CDR3 spans 13 amino acids. CDR3 sequence (DNA): TGTGCCGACAGCTTGGATTCTGTAGGCGAGCAGTACGTC. Protein product: CADSLDSVGEQYV.

As regards this clonotype: In this CDR3 the conserved last residue, phenylalanine or tryptophan, is missing, so a read error is likely. The chain joins TRBV6-2 or TRBV6-3 to TRBJ2-7, with D possibly TRBD1 on 6 matching bases. Per the germline V gene, CDR1 is MNHEY and CDR2 is SVGEGT. CDR3 size: 18 residues. DNA of the CDR3: TGTGCCAGCATTTACCGTTTTGTTGACGGGATAGGGGGCTACGAGCAGTACCTC. Translating gives CASIYRFVDGIGGYEQYL.

Regarding this clonotype: A junction end diverges from the germline sequence, so it may reflect a read error. The genes are TRBV4-2 and TRBJ2-2, with D tentatively TRBD2 (5 bases). The CDR3 sequence is 16 residues long. Germline CDR1 LGHNA, CDR2 YNFKEQ. CDR3 sequence reads: CTSRQVLRANTGELFF. CDR3 in DNA: TGTACCAGCAGGCAAGTTCTGAGGGCCAATACCGGGGAGCTGTTTTTT.

This clonotype was observed a few times. This could be a read error, since a much larger clone is one nucleotide away. The chain employs TRBV5-4 and TRBJ2-3, with 10 bases that match TRBD1. This CDR3 spans 16 amino acids. Germline lookup yields CDR1 SGHNT and CDR2 YYREEE (reference sequence). CDR3 coding DNA: TGTGCCAGCAGCCCGGACAGGGGGTATTGGACAGGTACGCAGTATTTT. It translates to CASSPDRGYWTGTQYF.

A remark on this clonotype: A much larger clone differs from this one at a single base, so this may be a read error. The chain links TRBV15 to TRBJ2-5; D unclear. The ends were cut back, 0 bases at V and 4 bases at J, with 9 bases in the middle. Germline V gene data show CDR1 as LNHNV and CDR2 as YYDKDF (reference sequence). There are 14 residues in the CDR3. The CDR3 DNA follows: TGTGCCACCAGCAGAGAAGGATCTACAGAGACCCAGTACTTC. It specifies CATSREGSTETQYF. Full variable domain (outside the CDR3, taken from reference TRBV15 and TRBJ2-5): DAMVIQNPRYQVTQFGKPVTLSCSQTLNHNVMYWYQQKSSQAPKLLFHYYDKDFNNEADTPDNFQSRRPNTSFCFLDIRSPGLGDTAMYLCATSREGSTETQYFGPGTRLLVL.

The DNA for the CDR3 is TGCACCAACTCCACCGAGATGACGGGGGTGAGGACCCAGTACTTC. It translates to CTNSTEMTGVRTQYF. The chain links TRBV4-1 to TRBJ2-5; weak D call: TRBD2 (6 bases). This CDR3 has 15 amino acids. Per the germline V gene, CDR1 is MGHRA and CDR2 is YSYEKL.

Notes on this clonotype: The junction shows a germline mismatch at one end, possibly a read error. DNA for the CDR3: TGTGTCAGCATCCTTAGCGGGAGTAGTAATGAGCAGTTCTTC. It translates to CVSILSGSSNEQFF. The V call is TRBV6-1, the J call TRBJ2-1; 9 nucleotides line up with TRBD2. The CDR3 has 14 amino acids. Germline CDR1 and CDR2: MNHNS and SASEGT.

As concerns this clonotype: An end of the junction differs from the germline gene, which may be a read error. V and J are TRBV6-2 or TRBV6-3 and TRBJ2-1; possibly TRBD1 for D (6 bases). CDR1 MNHEY and CDR2 SVGEGT come from the germline V gene. The CDR3 totals 18 residues. The CDR3 spells CDSSCPLGAASRYNEQFF. The DNA of the CDR3 is TGTGACAGCAGTTGCCCCCTGGGGGCGGCTAGCCGATACAATGAGCAGTTCTTC.

As to this clonotype: The junction departs from the called germline gene at one end, perhaps through a read error. The chain uses TRBV11-2 and TRBJ1-5; the D gene is possibly TRBD1 (5 bases). Germline V gene sequence: CDR1 SGHAT, CDR2 FQNNGV. This CDR3 spans 15 amino acids. The CDR3 reads CASSPRDGPRRHQHF. DNA of the CDR3: TGTGCCAGCAGCCCCAGGGACGGCCCTAGACGGCACCAGCATTTC.

V is TRBV24-1 and J is TRBJ2-1; no definite D call. Germline V gene lookup returns CDR1 KGHDR and CDR2 SFDVKD. The germline V and J ends were trimmed by 7 bases and 6 bases, with 12 bases remaining between them. This CDR3 contains 13 residues. The CDR3 is CATRGIWINEQFF. CDR3 nucleotide sequence: TGTGCCACCAGGGGTATCTGGATCAATGAGCAGTTCTTC.

This clonotype was found once. An end of the junction differs from the germline gene, which may be a read error. The chain has TRBV11-1 and TRBJ2-1; D remains ambiguous. In germline, CDR1 is SGHAT, CDR2 FQDESV (reference sequence). The CDR3 is made up of 15 amino acids. The DNA of the CDR3 is TGTGCCAGCAGCGTAGAGAGGATGACCTACAATAAGCAGTTCTTC. This translates into CASSVERMTYNKQFF.

Details on this clonotype: A read error may account for a junction end that differs from germline. The chain recombines TRBV10-2 with TRBJ2-2, with TRBD2 as a possible D gene (6 bases). Germline values: CDR1 WSHSY, CDR2 SAAADI. The CDR3 sequence is 15 residues long. CDR3 amino acids: CASSSGLANIGELFF. CDR3 bases: TGCGCCAGCAGTTCGGGACTTGCTAACATCGGGGAGCTGTTTTTT.

On this clonotype itself: As the CDR3 is not closed by the conserved phenylalanine or tryptophan, this likely results from a read error. The chain carries TRBV6-1 and TRBJ2-1, with TRBD1 as a possible D gene (6 bases). The CDR3 runs to 14 residues. CDR1 is MNHNS and CDR2 is SASEGT in the germline V gene. The V end lost 7 bases, the J end lost 7 bases, and 17 bases lay between the germline ends. CDR3 nucleotides: TGTGCCAGCATCTTTAGGGGGAGTAGTAATGAGCAGTTCTTA. Its translation: CASIFRGSSNEQFL.

Concerning this clonotype: The final CDR3 position lacks the conserved phenylalanine or tryptophan, pointing to a likely read error. The chain employs TRBV11-2 and TRBJ1-1, with D unclear. This CDR3 is 15 amino acids long. The V end lost 1 base, the J end lost 5 bases, and 14 bases lay between the germline ends. Germline V CDR1 and CDR2: SGHAT, FQNNGV. The CDR3 coding sequence is TGTGCCAGCAGCTTAGTGACCTTGGGTGGTACTGAAGCTTTCATT. Translation: CASSLVTLGGTEAFI.